The TCR beta chain described here comes from a study of regulatory T cells in long-lasting Graves disease. Study-level points and caveats: Persistent Graves' patients showed reduced TCR diversity versus newly diagnosed patients.

TCR beta libraries were built with iRepertoire HTBI primers and Arm-PCR of CDR3 regions. TCRdb used MiXCR to reprocess the multiplex PCR reads, holding one entry per CDR3 protein. The profile shows 450,000 or so distinct CDR3 sequences, less than 25% of them singletons. This CDR3 has 14 residues. Germline V CDR1 and CDR2: SQVTM, ANQGSEA. The V gene lost 2 bases and the J gene lost 5 bases, with 15 bases spanning the gap. Details on this clonotype: Its specificity is not known.

This sample's time point: persistent/refractory GD, antithyroid drugs over 5 years with positive TRAb. The TCR library used RNA extracted from PBMCs. Per American Thyroid Association guidelines, Graves' disease was diagnosed. V usage is TRBV29-1 and J usage is TRBJ1-1, with D possibly TRBD1 on 5 matching bases. The sample here was peripheral blood mononuclear cells (PBMCs), taken when the disease was refractory, from a patient treated with antithyroid drugs. This clonotype originated in a female donor with Graves disease. The CDR3 sequence: CSVEPPGRDTEAFF. The CDR3, as DNA: TGCAGCGTTGAACCCCCGGGACGGGATACTGAAGCTTTCTTT. The variable domain in full, with the rest retrieved from reference TRBV29-1 and TRBJ1-1, is SAVISQKPSRDICQRGTSLTIQCQVDSQVTMMFWYRQQPGQSLTLIATANQGSEATYESGFVIDKFPISRPNLTFSTLTVSNMSPEDSSIYLCSVEPPGRDTEAFFGQGTRLTVV.